This paragraph reports one TCR beta chain. Sequencing used immunoSEQ multiplex PCR; TCRdb keeps in-frame clones, though not all of them. The profile covers nearly 45,000 clones, with under 85% appearing a single time and 30% to 35% taken by the ten largest. This record comes from a study of blood T cell repertoires in COVID-19. V was trimmed by 3 bases and J by 2 bases, leaving 22 bases between them. Germline V CDR1 and CDR2: SGHAT, FQNNGV. The length of the CDR3 is 18 residues. Sequences were obtained from peripheral blood. The receptor comes from an elderly woman with acute or convalescent COVID-19. The chain couples TRBV11-2 to TRBJ2-5, with D possibly being TRBD2 (7 bases). CDR3 in amino acids: CASSFGSGVTGTQETQYF. CDR3 in DNA: TGTGCCAGCAGCTTCGGGAGCGGGGTGACAGGTACTCAAGAGACCCAGTACTTC.